The 32 T cell receptor beta chains in this list originate from one sample, sequenced in a study of PD-1 blockade in classical Hodgkin lymphoma. TCRdb's table, derived via immunoSEQ multiplex PCR, lists solely in-frame clones and lacks some. The table shows just under 65,000 clones, with 90% to 95% occurring only once. Time point in this sample: cycle 4 day 1 (C4D1), after six to seven weeks of nivolumab. Brentuximab vedotin exposure varied, and every patient relapsed after autologous stem cell transplantation. Material: peripheral blood mononuclear cells (PBMCs), obtained before the fourth cycle of nivolumab. These TCRs come from a human donor with classical Hodgkin lymphoma.

This clone appeared once. Here the CDR3 reads CASSFRQGAPEQYF. Written as DNA, the CDR3 is TGTGCCAGCAGCTTTCGACAGGGGGCCCCCGAGCAGTACTTC. J is TRBJ2-7 and V is TRBV7-9; TRBD1 agrees at 10 bases. The CDR3 has 14 amino acids. Trimming removed 3 bases from V and 6 bases from J; junction bases left unmatched: 5. Germline V lookup: CDR1 SEHNR, CDR2 FQNEAQ (reference sequence).

The chain carries TRBV28 and TRBJ2-7; 14 bases are shared with TRBD2. The J segment lost 7 bases and the V segment lost 2 bases, leaving 4 bases of the junction unmatched. Germline V lookup: CDR1 MDHEN, CDR2 SYDVKM. The CDR3 runs to 15 residues. CDR3 region: CASSLRTSGGQEQYF. CDR3 sequence (DNA): TGTGCCAGCAGTTTAAGGACTAGCGGGGGGCAAGAGCAGTACTTC.

The chain combines TRBV2 with TRBJ2-7; weak D call: TRBD2 (5 bases). The CDR3 has 12 residues. Between the trimmed V and J ends, which lost 1 base and 7 bases, there was a span of 8 bases. Germline V gives CDR1 SNHLY, CDR2 FYNNEI. The CDR3, as DNA: TGTGCCAGCAGTGAAGGAGGGCCAGAGCAGTACTTC. The encoded protein is CASSEGGPEQYF.

V and J are TRBV28 and TRBJ2-5, with D tentatively TRBD1 or TRBD2 (5 bases each). Germline CDR1 reads MDHEN; CDR2 reads SYDVKM. The V end lost 5 bases, the J end lost 5 bases, and 15 bases lay between the germline ends. There are 14 residues in the CDR3. CDR3 sequence: CASSPRGSDETQYF. The CDR3 coding sequence is TGTGCCAGCAGTCCGAGGGGTAGCGATGAGACCCAGTACTTC. Looking up the rest from reference TRBV28 and TRBJ2-5 gives the full variable domain: DVKVTQSSRYLVKRTGEKVFLECVQDMDHENMFWYRQDPGLGLRLIYFSYDVKMKEKGDIPEGYSVSREKKERFSLILESASTNQTSMYLCASSPRGSDETQYFGPGTRLLVL.

The chain carries TRBV14 and TRBJ1-4; 7 bases are a match to TRBD1. The CDR3 consists of 14 residues. V gave up 1 base and J gave up 11 bases; unmatched junction bases: 7. The germline gives CDR1 SGHDN, CDR2 FVKESK. The CDR3 loop is CASSQGARGEKLFF. CDR3 DNA sequence: TGTGCCAGCAGCCAAGGTGCCAGGGGGGAGAAACTGTTTTTT.

The CDR3 here is CASSIQTNEQFF. The CDR3 nucleotides are TGTGCCAGTAGTATCCAAACCAATGAGCAGTTCTTC. The gene calls are TRBV19 and TRBJ2-1; D unclear. The CDR3 totals 12 residues. The germline CDR1 and CDR2 sequences are LNHDA and SQIVND (reference sequence). Trimming cost V 3 bases and J 6 bases, with 6 bases left between them.

J is TRBJ1-3 and V is TRBV6-1; D is unresolved. V was shortened by 3 bases and J by 1 base, with 10 bases between the two germline ends. The CDR3 loop spans 15 amino acids. Germline V CDR1 and CDR2: MNHNS, SASEGT. This CDR3 reads CASSEAGRSGNTIYF. The CDR3 region has the DNA TGTGCCAGCAGTGAGGCAGGACGATCTGGAAACACCATATATTTT.

The gene calls are TRBV4-1 and TRBJ2-7, with TRBD1 identical over 9 bases. The CDR3 sequence is 15 residues long. J was trimmed by 4 bases and V by 3 bases; bases with no gene match: 7. Germline V gene data show CDR1 as MGHRA and CDR2 as YSYEKL. CDR3 nucleotide sequence: TGCGCCAGCAGCCAGGACAGGGGCTACCCTTACGAGCAGTACTTC. It translates to CASSQDRGYPYEQYF.

This chain uses TRBV13 with TRBJ2-1; D is ambiguous. Germline V lookup: CDR1 PRHDT, CDR2 FYEKMQ (reference sequence). V lost 5 bases, J lost 0 bases, and 11 bases lay in between. This CDR3 has 15 amino acids. The CDR3 is CASSAFYASYNEQFF. The CDR3 region has the DNA TGTGCCAGCAGCGCTTTCTACGCCTCCTACAATGAGCAGTTCTTC.

The V and J genes are TRBV5-1 and TRBJ2-2; perhaps D is TRBD1 or TRBD2 (5 bases each). The CDR3 spans 14 residues. Germline CDR1 is SGHRS and CDR2 is YFSETQ. The V gene lost 3 bases and the J gene lost 0 bases, with 6 bases spanning the gap. In DNA, the CDR3 is TGCGCCAGCAGCTGGGACCCGAACACCGGGGAGCTGTTTTTT. Encoded protein: CASSWDPNTGELFF.

The chain employs TRBV29-1 and TRBJ2-1; D gene unclear. The germline V gene encodes CDR1 SQVTM and CDR2 ANQGSEA. CDR3 length: 15 amino acids. V dropped 1 base and J dropped 9 bases, with 19 bases sitting between them. The CDR3: CSVEASVARTSEQFF. The CDR3 nucleotides are TGCAGCGTTGAAGCCTCGGTCGCTAGGACCAGTGAGCAGTTCTTC.

The count of this clone is one. This rearrangement joins TRBV7-9 to TRBJ2-3; 11 bases map to TRBD2. The CDR3 runs 16 residues. Germline assignment: CDR1 SEHNR and CDR2 FQNEAQ (reference sequence). V dropped 5 bases and J dropped 1; count of bases not matched to a gene: 5. CDR3 in amino acids: CASSPQLAGGTDTQYF. The CDR3 nucleotides are TGTGCCAGCAGCCCTCAACTAGCGGGGGGCACAGATACGCAGTATTTT. Looking up the rest from reference TRBV7-9 and TRBJ2-3 gives the full variable domain: DTGVSQNPRHKITKRGQNVTFRCDPISEHNRLYWYRQTLGQGPEFLTYFQNEAQLEKSRLLSDRFSAERPKGSFSTLEIQRTEQGDSAMYLCASSPQLAGGTDTQYFGPGTRLTVL.

The chain recombines TRBV28 with TRBJ1-5; perhaps TRBD1 as D (5 bases). The CDR3 covers 14 residues. The germline CDR1 and CDR2 sequences are MDHEN and SYDVKM. V was shortened by 6 bases and J by 3 bases, with 12 bases between the two germline ends. CDR3 amino acids: CASRGPLPNQPQHF. CDR3 DNA: TGTGCCAGCAGGGGGCCTTTACCCAATCAGCCCCAGCATTTT.

The chain is built from TRBV28 and TRBJ2-2; 7 positions agree with TRBD2. The CDR3 totals 13 residues. Germline values: CDR1 MDHEN, CDR2 SYDVKM. With 6 bases clipped from V and 9 bases from J, the junction kept 7 bases outside the gene matches. In DNA, the CDR3 is TGTGCCAGCAGGTTGGGGCGGGAGAGGGAGCTGTTTTTT. Its translation is CASRLGRERELFF.

The chain has TRBV6-1 and TRBJ2-3, with a weak D call TRBD2 (5 bases). CDR3 size: 13 residues. Germline loops: CDR1 MNHNS, CDR2 SASEGT. Trimming took 8 bases from V and 0 from J, leaving 9 bases between them. This CDR3 reads CASRLPSTDTQYF. As DNA, the CDR3 is TGTGCCAGCCGACTACCTAGCACAGATACGCAGTATTTT.

V gene TRBV7-9 combines with J gene TRBJ2-5; a possible D gene is TRBD2 (6 bases). V shed 1 base and J shed 2 bases, with 17 bases lying between them. CDR3 size: 17 residues. Germline CDR1 is SEHNR and CDR2 is FQNEAQ (reference sequence). The CDR3 protein is CASSLERALKPQETQYF. DNA for the CDR3: TGTGCCAGCAGCTTAGAGCGGGCACTAAAGCCTCAAGAGACCCAGTACTTC.

The chain links TRBV27 to TRBJ2-5, with a weak D call TRBD2 (6 bases). CDR1 and CDR2 from the germline V gene are MNHEY and SMNVEV (reference sequence). The V end lost 3 bases, the J end lost 5 bases, and 7 bases lay between the germline ends. This CDR3 has 12 amino acids. The CDR3 nucleotides are TGTGCCAGCAGTTTTGGGGGGGAGACCCAGTACTTC. As protein: CASSFGGETQYF.

This rearrangement joins TRBV6-6 to TRBJ2-3; D perhaps matches TRBD2 (6 bases). V dropped 0 bases and J dropped 4 bases, with 14 bases sitting between them. CDR1 and CDR2 from the germline V gene are MNHNY and SVGAGI (reference sequence). The CDR3 consists of 16 residues. DNA for the CDR3: TGTGCCAGCAGTTACTCACGGCTAGCGAGCGCAGATACGCAGTATTTT. Its protein is CASSYSRLASADTQYF.

Worth noting for this clone: At the DNA level, this CDR3 is encoded by other sequences in the same sample as well. The genes are TRBV6-5 and TRBJ1-1; D unclear. V lost 1 base, J lost 0 bases, and 3 bases lay in between. Germline V gene lookup returns CDR1 MNHEY and CDR2 SVGAGI. The CDR3 has 13 amino acids. CDR3 region: CASSYLMNTEAFF. The CDR3 DNA sequence: TGTGCCAGCAGTTACTTGATGAACACTGAAGCTTTCTTT.

The chain recombines TRBV28 with TRBJ2-7, with 8 positions matching TRBD2. Unmatched junction bases numbered 8, after V lost 3 bases and J lost 4 bases. The germline CDR1 and CDR2 sequences are MDHEN and SYDVKM. The CDR3 has 15 amino acids. The CDR3 spells CASSFMEGGGYEQYF. CDR3 nucleotides: TGTGCCAGCAGTTTTATGGAGGGCGGGGGGTACGAGCAGTACTTC.

The gene calls are TRBV7-6 and TRBJ2-2; TRBD1 matches 7 bases. The V gene end was trimmed by 2 bases and the J gene end by 6 bases; junction bases not matched to a gene: 3. In germline, CDR1 is SGHVS, CDR2 FNYEAQ. CDR3 length: 14 residues. CDR3 region: CASSLSTGPGELFF. The CDR3 DNA sequence: TGTGCCAGCAGCTTATCGACAGGGCCCGGGGAGCTGTTTTTT.

This clone is a singleton in its sample. This chain uses TRBV18 with TRBJ2-3, with a possible D match to TRBD2 (6 bases). The V gene lost 2 bases and the J gene lost 0 bases, with 15 bases spanning the gap. Per the germline V gene, CDR1 is KGHSH and CDR2 is LQKENI. The CDR3 is made up of 17 amino acids. The CDR3 coding sequence is TGTGCCAGCTCACCATCTTTGCTAGGGACTAGCACAGATACGCAGTATTTT. Its translation: CASSPSLLGTSTDTQYF.

V usage is TRBV18 and J usage is TRBJ2-1; maybe TRBD1 (5 bases). Germline V gene lookup returns CDR1 KGHSH and CDR2 LQKENI. V lost 8 bases to trimming and J lost 0 bases, with 14 bases between them. This CDR3 spans 15 amino acids. CDR3 in amino acids: CASEPTASSYNEQFF. DNA for the CDR3: TGTGCCAGCGAGCCGACAGCGAGCTCCTACAATGAGCAGTTCTTC.

The J gene is TRBJ1-2, the V gene TRBV15, with D hard to call. The germline V and J ends were trimmed by 1 base and 8 bases, with 8 bases remaining between them. Germline V gene sequence: CDR1 LNHNV, CDR2 YYDKDF (reference sequence). The CDR3 is 12 residues long. The CDR3, as DNA: TGTGCCACCAGCAGAGGTGAGGTCGGCTACACCTTC. Protein product: CATSRGEVGYTF.

The chain has TRBV5-1 and TRBJ2-3, with a possible D match to TRBD2 (6 bases). Germline assignment: CDR1 SGHRS and CDR2 YFSETQ. The V end lost 4 bases, the J end lost 6 bases, and 18 bases lay between the germline ends. The length of the CDR3 is 15 residues. CDR3 nucleotide sequence: TGCGCCAGCAGCGAGGGACTTCTCCCATGGGATACGCAGTATTTT. Residues: CASSEGLLPWDTQYF. Filled out from reference TRBV5-1 and TRBJ2-3, the complete variable domain reads KAGVTQTPRYLIKTRGQQVTLSCSPISGHRSVSWYQQTPGQGLQFLFEYFSETQRNKGNFPGRFSGRQFSNSRSEMNVSTLELGDSALYLCASSEGLLPWDTQYFGPGTRLTVL.

This chain connects TRBV2 to TRBJ2-3, with D perhaps being TRBD1 or TRBD2 (5 bases each). This CDR3 has 15 residues. The ends were cut back, 6 bases at V and 0 bases at J, with 13 bases in the middle. Germline lookup yields CDR1 SNHLY and CDR2 FYNNEI. The CDR3 loop is CASSRGSSSTDTQYF. The CDR3 DNA is TGTGCCAGCAGCCGGGGCTCAAGTAGCACAGATACGCAGTATTTT.

This clone was recorded only once. The rearrangement uses TRBV28 and TRBJ1-1; no firm D call. The germline V and J ends were trimmed by 5 bases and 4 bases, with 11 bases remaining between them. The germline V gene has CDR1 MDHEN and CDR2 SYDVKM. This CDR3 contains 13 residues. The CDR3 sequence is CASSLPAATEAFF. The CDR3 bases are TGTGCCAGCAGTCTCCCCGCAGCCACTGAAGCTTTCTTT.

The rearrangement joins TRBV7-9 to TRBJ2-1, with TRBD2 as a possible D gene (7 bases). The CDR3 extends over 18 amino acids. CDR1 is SEHNR, CDR2 FQNEAQ, per germline (reference sequence). V lost 1 base to trimming and J lost 0 bases, with 16 bases between them. Written as DNA, the CDR3 is TGTGCCAGCAGCTTAGAAGGAGGGGGGGAGTACTCCTACAATGAGCAGTTCTTC. Translating it yields CASSLEGGGEYSYNEQFF. Drawing the rest from reference TRBV7-9 and TRBJ2-1, the complete variable domain is DTGVSQNPRHKITKRGQNVTFRCDPISEHNRLYWYRQTLGQGPEFLTYFQNEAQLEKSRLLSDRFSAERPKGSFSTLEIQRTEQGDSAMYLCASSLEGGGEYSYNEQFFGPGTRLTVL.

The chain joins TRBV5-6 to TRBJ1-3; D is possibly TRBD1 (6 bases). Germline assignment: CDR1 SGHDT and CDR2 YYEEEE. There are 16 residues in the CDR3. V was pared by 1 base and J by 2 bases, with 13 bases between. The CDR3 loop reads CASSLSETGTGNTIYF. The CDR3 DNA is TGTGCCAGCAGCTTGTCGGAGACAGGTACTGGAAACACCATATATTTT.

The V and J genes are TRBV6-1 and TRBJ2-7; 11 nucleotides line up with TRBD2. The CDR3 is made up of 16 amino acids. The V gene's germline CDR1 is MNHNS and CDR2 SASEGT. J lost 2 bases, V lost 3 bases, and 6 bases had no gene match. CDR3 bases: TGTGCCAGCAGTGAGGACCAACTAGCGGGGGCCTACGAGCAGTACTTC. Protein sequence: CASSEDQLAGAYEQYF.

The chain joins TRBV5-1 to TRBJ2-2; 8 nucleotides match TRBD1. Unmatched junction bases numbered 3, after V lost 3 bases and J lost 2 bases. The CDR3 spans 15 residues. Germline V gene lookup returns CDR1 SGHRS and CDR2 YFSETQ. The CDR3, as DNA: TGCGCCAGCAGCTCCGGACAGGGAAACACCGGGGAGCTGTTTTTT. This codes for CASSSGQGNTGELFF. Drawing the rest from reference TRBV5-1 and TRBJ2-2, the complete variable domain is KAGVTQTPRYLIKTRGQQVTLSCSPISGHRSVSWYQQTPGQGLQFLFEYFSETQRNKGNFPGRFSGRQFSNSRSEMNVSTLELGDSALYLCASSSGQGNTGELFFGEGSRLTVL.

This chain links TRBV19 with TRBJ2-1; D is unresolved. Germline CDR1 reads LNHDA; CDR2 reads SQIVND (reference sequence). The CDR3 covers 16 residues. Trimming removed 3 bases from V and 3 bases from J, with 15 bases in between. The chain's CDR3 is CASSISGVGYYNEQFF. The CDR3, as DNA: TGTGCCAGTAGTATCAGTGGGGTTGGTTACTACAATGAGCAGTTCTTC.